This T cell receptor (beta chain) was sequenced for a study of T cell responses to AZD1222 COVID-19 vaccine. Study findings and constraints: At baseline, just 5 or 6 AZD1222 recipients tested seropositive. Regions 160-218 and 743-854 dominated among vaccine-associated CD4 TCRs spanning spike. In all cases, repertoires were sampled only after the peak T cell response.

As for this clone: Its specificity is not known.

V was clipped by 4 bases and J by 5 bases; unmatched bases: 4. Germline CDR1 is SGHRS and CDR2 is YFSETQ. CDR3 length equals 15 residues. Here immunoSEQ multiplex PCR was the method, and the copy in TCRdb shows in-frame clones only, minus some. The table lists 170,000 or so clones, 75% to 90% of them singletons. Sequenced here: peripheral blood, sampled on day 0 of AZD1222 vaccination. This chain uses TRBV5-1 with TRBJ1-6; 9 bases line up with TRBD1. The TCR was taken from an adult in good health. The CDR3 is CASSAGDRDNSPLHF. CDR3 sequence (DNA): TGCGCCAGCAGCGCCGGGGACAGGGATAATTCACCCCTCCACTTT.